In its sample, the clone carrying this TCR beta chain was seen once. The data originate from a study of blood T cell repertoires in COVID-19. About the research overall: From T cells, B-cell-depleted T cells, or PBMCs came the material, which was cDNA or gDNA.

Trimming took 8 bases from V and 3 from J, leaving 13 bases between them. Per the germline V gene, CDR1 is MNHEY and CDR2 is SVGAGI. The CDR3 runs to 14 residues. TCRdb keeps only in-frame clones here, not all; method: immunoSEQ multiplex PCR. The sample has some 150,000 clones; 65% to 90% are singletons. The sequence came from a woman in her forties or fifties with acute or convalescent COVID-19. Sample: peripheral blood. The genes are TRBV6-5 and TRBJ2-2; D possibly corresponds to TRBD1 (6 bases). This CDR3 is CASRQGGYTGELFF. The CDR3 DNA reads TGTGCCAGCCGGCAAGGGGGATACACCGGGGAGCTGTTTTTT.